The 28 T cell receptor beta chains below all came from one sample that was sequenced in a study of T cells in localized non-small cell lung cancer. This table comes from immunoSEQ multiplex PCR, and its TCRdb copy is limited to in-frame clones, with some not included. The data contain around 29,000 clones, approximately 90% of them seen just once; the ten biggest clones take up 25% to 35%. The sample was peripheral blood, taken before any cancer treatment. The receptors stem from a female donor older than 55 with stage I lung adenocarcinoma.

The rearrangement joins TRBV5-4 to TRBJ2-5; either TRBD1 or TRBD2 may supply D (6 bases each). Germline assignment: CDR1 SGHNT and CDR2 YYREEE (reference sequence). V lost 6 bases to trimming and J lost 2 bases, with 20 bases between them. CDR3 length: 16 residues. The CDR3 sequence: CASTRGGYNQQETQYF. DNA of the CDR3: TGTGCCAGCACTAGAGGGGGGTACAACCAGCAAGAGACCCAGTACTTC.

The CDR3 sequence: CASRQDSSEYGYTF. The DNA of the CDR3 is TGTGCCAGCAGACAAGACAGTTCTGAGTATGGCTACACCTTC. The chain employs TRBV2 and TRBJ1-2; TRBD1 is a possible D gene (5 bases). Germline V gene data show CDR1 as SNHLY and CDR2 as FYNNEI. The CDR3 runs 14 residues. The V gene lost 6 bases and the J gene lost 5 bases, with 16 bases spanning the gap.

This clone was detected only a few times. The V gene is TRBV7-9, the J gene TRBJ1-3; D is uncertain. Germline V gene data show CDR1 as SEHNR and CDR2 as FQNEAQ (reference sequence). The length of the CDR3 is 16 residues. V lost 5 bases to trimming and J lost 0 bases, with 14 bases between them. The CDR3 sequence: CASSRATGSSGNTIYF. The CDR3 DNA is TGTGCCAGCAGCCGAGCGACCGGGAGCTCTGGAAACACCATATATTTT. Combining the CDR3 with reference TRBV7-9 and TRBJ1-3 gives the whole variable domain DTGVSQNPRHKITKRGQNVTFRCDPISEHNRLYWYRQTLGQGPEFLTYFQNEAQLEKSRLLSDRFSAERPKGSFSTLEIQRTEQGDSAMYLCASSRATGSSGNTIYFGEGSWLTVV.

The V gene is TRBV18, the J gene TRBJ2-2; D call uncertain. This CDR3 region has 14 residues. Deletions cut 2 bases from V and 5 bases from J, with 9 bases between. CDR1 and CDR2 (germline): KGHSH, LQKENI. The CDR3 reads CASSPGVRTGELFF. CDR3 in DNA: TGTGCCAGCTCACCAGGTGTCAGAACCGGGGAGCTGTTTTTT.

V usage is TRBV2 and J usage is TRBJ2-7; 7 bases are a match to TRBD2. Germline V CDR1 and CDR2: SNHLY, FYNNEI. J lost 0 bases, V lost 8 bases, and 10 bases had no gene match. This CDR3 is 15 amino acids long. CDR3 amino acids: CASGGVGRPSYEQYF. CDR3 sequence (DNA): TGTGCCAGCGGGGGGGTCGGGCGGCCCTCCTACGAGCAGTACTTC. The variable domain in full, completed from reference TRBV2 and TRBJ2-7, reads EPEVTQTPSHQVTQMGQEVILRCVPISNHLYFYWYRQILGQKVEFLVSFYNNEISEKSEIFDDQFSVERPDGSNFTLKIRSTKLEDSAMYFCASGGVGRPSYEQYFGPGTRLTVT.

The chain carries TRBV11-2 and TRBJ2-5; 9 bases are shared with TRBD2. The V gene end was trimmed by 5 bases and the J gene end by 4 bases; junction bases not matched to a gene: 14. The germline V gene encodes CDR1 SGHAT and CDR2 FQNNGV. The CDR3 sequence is 17 residues long. The CDR3 protein is CASSPGGLAGQGETQYF. DNA of the CDR3: TGTGCCAGCAGCCCCGGGGGTCTAGCGGGACAAGGAGAGACCCAGTACTTC.

The chain employs TRBV18 and TRBJ1-3; D remains unclear. V was clipped by 5 bases and J by 0 bases, with 14 bases between them. The CDR3 is made up of 16 amino acids. The germline V gene has CDR1 KGHSH and CDR2 LQKENI. As DNA, the CDR3 is TGTGCCAGCTCAACCAGTATAGTCCTCTCTGGAAACACCATATATTTT. It encodes CASSTSIVLSGNTIYF.

The chain combines TRBV7-8 with TRBJ2-6; D may be TRBD2 (6 bases). The CDR3 sequence is 18 residues long. Germline CDR1 and CDR2: SGHVS and FQNEAQ. V lost 2 bases and J 0 bases, leaving 14 bases between the germline ends. CDR3 bases: TGTGCCAGCAGCTTACGGAGGATGGGGGGCTCTGGGGCCAACGTCCTGACTTTC. Translated: CASSLRRMGGSGANVLTF.

V and J are TRBV18 and TRBJ2-7; D gene unclear. The CDR3 is 14 amino acids. The V gene's germline CDR1 is KGHSH and CDR2 LQKENI. The germline V and J ends were trimmed by 2 bases and 0 bases, with 8 bases remaining between them. The CDR3 sequence is CASSPWQDSYEQYF. DNA of the CDR3: TGTGCCAGCTCACCATGGCAGGACTCCTACGAGCAGTACTTC.

This clone was observed a single time. This chain joins TRBV15 and TRBJ1-1; possibly TRBD1 for D (5 bases). The V end lost 0 bases, the J end lost 10 bases, and 9 bases lay between the germline ends. CDR3 length equals 12 residues. Germline CDR1 and CDR2: LNHNV and YYDKDF (reference sequence). CDR3 DNA sequence: TGTGCCACCAGCAGAGATCGGGGGGGAGCTTTCTTT. Encoded protein: CATSRDRGGAFF.

The rearrangement joins TRBV7-9 to TRBJ1-4; 7 positions match TRBD1. Germline values: CDR1 SEHNR, CDR2 FQNEAQ (reference sequence). With V trimmed by 6 bases and J by 8 bases, 9 bases remained unmatched. CDR3 length: 14 amino acids. CDR3: CASSLDRIGEKLFF. CDR3 nucleotides: TGTGCCAGCAGTCTGGACAGGATCGGGGAAAAACTGTTTTTT. Supplemented by reference TRBV7-9 and TRBJ1-4, the full variable domain reads DTGVSQNPRHKITKRGQNVTFRCDPISEHNRLYWYRQTLGQGPEFLTYFQNEAQLEKSRLLSDRFSAERPKGSFSTLEIQRTEQGDSAMYLCASSLDRIGEKLFFGSGTQLSVL.

The chain couples TRBV6-5 to TRBJ1-4; a possible D gene is TRBD1 (5 bases). Trimming removed 0 bases from V and 11 bases from J, with 10 bases in between. This CDR3 comprises 13 residues. Per germline, CDR1 MNHEY and CDR2 SVGAGI. CDR3 coding DNA: TGTGCCAGCAGTTACTCGATACGGGGCAAACTGTTTTTT. It encodes CASSYSIRGKLFF.

This rearrangement joins TRBV2 to TRBJ2-4; possibly TRBD1 or TRBD2 for D (5 bases each). Per the germline V gene, CDR1 is SNHLY and CDR2 is FYNNEI. The V gene lost 6 bases and the J gene lost 7 bases, with 16 bases spanning the gap. This CDR3 spans 14 amino acids. CDR3 in DNA: TGTGCCAGCAGGTTAGGGGAAGCGGTGAACATTCAGTACTTC. Residues: CASRLGEAVNIQYF.

V and J are TRBV14 and TRBJ1-4; TRBD1 agrees at 7 bases. CDR3 length: 14 residues. Germline lookup yields CDR1 SGHDN and CDR2 FVKESK. With V trimmed by 2 bases and J by 8 bases, 5 bases remained unmatched. The CDR3 bases are TGTGCCAGCAGCCAAACGACAGGGTCCGAAAAACTGTTTTTT. Translation: CASSQTTGSEKLFF.

The rearrangement links TRBV5-6 to TRBJ1-3, with a possible D match to TRBD1 (5 bases). Germline assignment: CDR1 SGHDT and CDR2 YYEEEE. This CDR3 has 16 amino acids. The germline V and J ends were trimmed by 1 base and 4 bases, with 15 bases remaining between them. DNA of the CDR3: TGTGCCAGCAGCTTGTTCACGGGACTCTGGGGAAACACCATATATTTT. The encoded protein is CASSLFTGLWGNTIYF. The entire variable domain, with the rest obtained from reference TRBV5-6 and TRBJ1-3, is as follows: DAGVTQSPTHLIKTRGQQVTLRCSPKSGHDTVSWYQQALGQGPQFIFQYYEEEERQRGNFPDRFSGHQFPNYSSELNVNALLLGDSALYLCASSLFTGLWGNTIYFGEGSWLTVV.

V is TRBV5-1 and J is TRBJ2-3; D remains unclear. The V end was cut by 3 bases, the J end by 2 bases, with 10 bases between. Germline-derived CDR1 and CDR2 are SGHRS and YFSETQ. The CDR3 runs 14 residues. CDR3 region: CASSSGVYTDTQYF. The CDR3 nucleotides read TGCGCCAGCAGCTCGGGTGTCTACACAGATACGCAGTATTTT.

The chain is built from TRBV29-1 and TRBJ1-5; D is uncertain. V lost 4 bases, J lost 3 bases, and 10 bases lay in between. This CDR3 is built from 13 residues. Germline V gene data show CDR1 as SQVTM and CDR2 as ANQGSEA. CDR3 bases: TGCAGCGTTGGTTATGGGTACAATCAGCCCCAGCATTTT. It encodes CSVGYGYNQPQHF.

In this sample, this clone turned up once. The rearrangement joins TRBV19 to TRBJ1-1, with D possibly being TRBD1 (5 bases). This CDR3 spans 12 amino acids. The germline V gene encodes CDR1 LNHDA and CDR2 SQIVND (reference sequence). Trimming removed 10 bases from V and 11 bases from J, with 20 bases in between. The CDR3 DNA follows: TGTGCCACCCTGACCCAGGGAGGCCAGGCTTTCTTT. Translating it yields CATLTQGGQAFF.

V gene TRBV28 combines with J gene TRBJ2-7, with a weak D call TRBD1 (6 bases). The V and J ends lost 4 bases and 4 bases respectively, with 11 bases between them. The length of the CDR3 is 13 residues. Germline V lookup: CDR1 MDHEN, CDR2 SYDVKM. This chain's CDR3 is CASSSGQGYEQYF. The CDR3 DNA is TGTGCCAGCAGTTCCGGGCAGGGGTACGAGCAGTACTTC.

This chain uses TRBV6-1 with TRBJ2-1; D might be TRBD2 (5 bases). The CDR3 totals 14 residues. Germline assignment: CDR1 MNHNS and CDR2 SASEGT. Trimming stripped 6 bases from V and 8 bases from J, with 17 bases between. CDR3 sequence reads: CASRAGLPSDEQFF. Here the CDR3 DNA reads TGTGCCAGCAGGGCAGGACTCCCTTCGGATGAGCAGTTCTTC.

The chain has TRBV11-3 and TRBJ2-7; D perhaps matches TRBD1 (6 bases). The CDR3 extends over 14 amino acids. V lost 5 bases and J 3 bases, leaving 14 bases between the germline ends. Germline V CDR1 and CDR2: SGHNT, YENEEA. The CDR3 loop is CASSQSGASYEQYF. Here the CDR3 DNA reads TGTGCCAGCAGCCAATCAGGGGCTAGCTACGAGCAGTACTTC.

The V gene is TRBV21-1, the J gene TRBJ1-1; TRBD1, the D gene given by the table, was not confirmed from the DNA. TRBV21-1 is given as a pseudogene. CDR3 size: 18 residues. CDR3: CASSIRDSWKSTNTEAFF. CDR3 sequence (DNA): TGTGCCAGCAGCATCCGGGACAGTTGGAAATCAACCAACACTGAAGCTTTCTTT.

This sequence joins TRBV2 and TRBJ2-6, with a tentative D call TRBD1 (5 bases). V lost 7 bases and J lost 0, with 13 bases in between. The CDR3 is 16 amino acids. Germline loops: CDR1 SNHLY, CDR2 FYNNEI. The CDR3 loop reads CASTGAWSSGANVLTF. CDR3 sequence (DNA): TGTGCCAGCACTGGGGCTTGGAGCTCTGGGGCCAACGTCCTGACTTTC.

The chain has TRBV19 and TRBJ2-7; D not resolved. V shed 4 bases and J shed 3 bases, with 4 bases lying between them. Germline CDR1 LNHDA, CDR2 SQIVND (reference sequence). CDR3 length equals 11 residues. The CDR3 nucleotides are TGTGCCAGTAGTAGGGGCTACGAGCAGTACTTC. Protein: CASSRGYEQYF.

V and J are TRBV28 and TRBJ2-6; D is undetermined. The CDR3 has 14 residues. V shed 8 bases and J shed 0 bases, with 8 bases lying between them. Germline V CDR1 and CDR2: MDHEN, SYDVKM. Here the CDR3 reads CASGSYSGANVLTF. The CDR3, as DNA: TGTGCCAGCGGGTCTTACTCTGGGGCCAACGTCCTGACTTTC.

The J gene is TRBJ1-1, the V gene TRBV5-1, with 11 bases that match TRBD1. Trimming cost V 5 bases and J 5 bases; bases outside gene matches: 5. Germline CDR1 is SGHRS and CDR2 is YFSETQ. The CDR3 has 14 residues. In DNA, the CDR3 is TGCGCCAGCAGGGCGGGACAGGGGGTGACTGAAGCTTTCTTT. Its protein product is CASRAGQGVTEAFF.

The chain couples TRBV5-1 to TRBJ2-6; no reliable D call. The germline V and J ends were trimmed by 2 bases and 0 bases, with 9 bases remaining between them. Germline assignment: CDR1 SGHRS and CDR2 YFSETQ. CDR3 length equals 16 residues. As DNA, the CDR3 is TGCGCCAGCAGCTTCACGGTTTACTCTGGGGCCAACGTCCTGACTTTC. The encoded protein is CASSFTVYSGANVLTF.

The chain uses TRBV18 and TRBJ1-1, with D possibly matching TRBD1 (6 bases). Germline V gives CDR1 KGHSH, CDR2 LQKENI. V lost 5 bases, J lost 1 base, and 8 bases lay in between. The CDR3 consists of 13 residues. DNA of the CDR3: TGTGCCAGCTCATCGGGACAGAACACTGAAGCTTTCTTT. It is translated as CASSSGQNTEAFF.